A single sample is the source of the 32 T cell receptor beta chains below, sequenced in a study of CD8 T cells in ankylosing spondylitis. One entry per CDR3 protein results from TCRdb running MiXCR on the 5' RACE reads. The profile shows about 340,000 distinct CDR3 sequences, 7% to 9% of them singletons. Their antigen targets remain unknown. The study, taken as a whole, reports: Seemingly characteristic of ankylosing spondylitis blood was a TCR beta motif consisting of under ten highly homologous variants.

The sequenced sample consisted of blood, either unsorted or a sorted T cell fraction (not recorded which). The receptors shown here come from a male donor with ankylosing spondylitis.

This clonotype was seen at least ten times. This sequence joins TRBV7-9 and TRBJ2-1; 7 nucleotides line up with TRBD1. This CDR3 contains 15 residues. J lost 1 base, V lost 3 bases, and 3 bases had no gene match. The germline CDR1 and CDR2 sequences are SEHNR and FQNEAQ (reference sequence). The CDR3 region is CASSFQGESYNEQFF. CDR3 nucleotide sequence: TGTGCCAGCAGCTTCCAGGGGGAGTCCTACAATGAGCAGTTCTTC.

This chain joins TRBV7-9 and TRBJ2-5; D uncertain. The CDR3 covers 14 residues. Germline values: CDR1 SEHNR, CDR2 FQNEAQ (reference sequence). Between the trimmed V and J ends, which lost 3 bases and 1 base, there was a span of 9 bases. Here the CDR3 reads CASSFVPSQETQYF. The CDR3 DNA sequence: TGTGCCAGCAGCTTCGTCCCAAGCCAAGAGACCCAGTACTTC.

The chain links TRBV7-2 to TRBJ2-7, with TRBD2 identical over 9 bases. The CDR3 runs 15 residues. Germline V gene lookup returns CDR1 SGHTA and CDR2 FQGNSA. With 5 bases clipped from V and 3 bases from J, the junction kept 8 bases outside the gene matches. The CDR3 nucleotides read TGTGCCAGCAGCAGAGCGGGAGGCCAATACTACGAGCAGTACTTC. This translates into CASSRAGGQYYEQYF.

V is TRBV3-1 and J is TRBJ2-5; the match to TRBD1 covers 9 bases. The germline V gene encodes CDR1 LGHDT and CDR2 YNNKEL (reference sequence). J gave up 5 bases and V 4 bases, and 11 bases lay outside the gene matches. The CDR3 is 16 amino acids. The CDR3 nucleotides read TGTGCCAGCAGCCCGGGGACAGGGCCCCTAGGGGAGACCCAGTACTTC. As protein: CASSPGTGPLGETQYF.

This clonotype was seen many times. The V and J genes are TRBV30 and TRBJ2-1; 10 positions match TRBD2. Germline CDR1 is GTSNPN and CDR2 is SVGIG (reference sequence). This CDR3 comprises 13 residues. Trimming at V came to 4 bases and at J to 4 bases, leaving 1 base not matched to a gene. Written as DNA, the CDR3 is TGTGCCTGGACTAGCGGGAGTTACAATGAGCAGTTCTTC. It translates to CAWTSGSYNEQFF.

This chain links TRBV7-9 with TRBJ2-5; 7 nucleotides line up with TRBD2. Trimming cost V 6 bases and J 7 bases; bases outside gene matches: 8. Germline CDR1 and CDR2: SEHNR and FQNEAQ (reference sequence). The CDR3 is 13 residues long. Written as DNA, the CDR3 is TGTGCCAGCAGGTCTCTCGGGGAGGGGACCCAGTACTTC. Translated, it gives CASRSLGEGTQYF.

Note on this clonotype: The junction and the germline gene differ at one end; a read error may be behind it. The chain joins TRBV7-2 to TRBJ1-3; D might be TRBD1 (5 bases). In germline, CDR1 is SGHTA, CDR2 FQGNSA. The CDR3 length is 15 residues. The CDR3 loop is CASSLAGFSGNTIYF. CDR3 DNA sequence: TGTGCCAGCAGTTTAGCAGGGTTCTCTGGAAACACCATATATTTT.

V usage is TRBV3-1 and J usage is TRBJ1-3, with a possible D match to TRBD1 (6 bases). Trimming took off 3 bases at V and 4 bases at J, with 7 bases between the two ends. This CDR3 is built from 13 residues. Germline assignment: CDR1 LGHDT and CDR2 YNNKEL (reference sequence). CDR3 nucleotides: TGTGCCAGCAGCCAGGGGGCCGGAAACACCATATATTTT. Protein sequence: CASSQGAGNTIYF.

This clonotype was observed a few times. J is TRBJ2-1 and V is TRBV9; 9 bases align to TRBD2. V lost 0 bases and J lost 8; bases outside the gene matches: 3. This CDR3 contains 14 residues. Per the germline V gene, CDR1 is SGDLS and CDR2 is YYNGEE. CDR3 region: CASSVGPSGDEQFF. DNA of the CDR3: TGTGCCAGCAGCGTAGGTCCTAGCGGGGATGAGCAGTTCTTC. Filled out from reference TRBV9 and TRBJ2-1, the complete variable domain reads DSGVTQTPKHLITATGQRVTLRCSPRSGDLSVYWYQQSLDQGLQFLIQYYNGEERAKGNILERFSAQQFPDLHSELNLSSLELGDSALYFCASSVGPSGDEQFFGPGTRLTVL.

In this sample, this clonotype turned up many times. CDR3 coding DNA: TGTGCCAGCAGCTTAAAAGGGGGCGGGAGAACTAGGAATGAGCAGTTCTTC. Its translation is CASSLKGGGRTRNEQFF. The chain uses TRBV7-8 and TRBJ2-1; D may match TRBD1 or TRBD2 (7 bases each). Trimming shortened V by 2 bases and J by 7 bases, and 21 bases separated the two germline ends. Germline lookup yields CDR1 SGHVS and CDR2 FQNEAQ. This CDR3 is 17 amino acids long.

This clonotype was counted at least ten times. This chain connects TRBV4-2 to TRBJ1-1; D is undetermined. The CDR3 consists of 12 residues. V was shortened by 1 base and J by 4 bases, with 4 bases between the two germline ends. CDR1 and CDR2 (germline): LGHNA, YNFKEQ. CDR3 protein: CASSQVSTEAFF. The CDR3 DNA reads TGTGCCAGCAGCCAAGTATCCACTGAAGCTTTCTTT.

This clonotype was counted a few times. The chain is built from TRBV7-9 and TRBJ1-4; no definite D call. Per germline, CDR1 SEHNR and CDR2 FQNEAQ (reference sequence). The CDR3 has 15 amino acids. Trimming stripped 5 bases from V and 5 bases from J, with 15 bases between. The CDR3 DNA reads TGTGCCAGCAGCACGACGTACTCAGCGAATGAAAAACTGTTTTTT. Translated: CASSTTYSANEKLFF.

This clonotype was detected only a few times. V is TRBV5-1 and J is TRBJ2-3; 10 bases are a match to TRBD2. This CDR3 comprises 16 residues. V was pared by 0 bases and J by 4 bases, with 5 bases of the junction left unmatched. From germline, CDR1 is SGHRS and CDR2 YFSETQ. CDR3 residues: CASSLDSGRPADTQYF. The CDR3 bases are TGCGCCAGCAGCTTGGATAGCGGGAGGCCTGCAGATACGCAGTATTTT.

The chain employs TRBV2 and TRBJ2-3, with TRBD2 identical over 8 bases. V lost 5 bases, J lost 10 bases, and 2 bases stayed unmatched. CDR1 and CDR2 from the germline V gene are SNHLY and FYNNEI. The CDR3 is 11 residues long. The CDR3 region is CASSSGSAQYF. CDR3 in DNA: TGTGCCAGCAGTAGCGGGAGCGCGCAGTATTTT.

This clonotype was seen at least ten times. CDR3 region: CASSPRLAGYEQYF. The CDR3 region has the DNA TGTGCCAGCAGCCCTCGACTAGCAGGTTACGAGCAGTACTTC. The chain has TRBV7-9 and TRBJ2-7, with 7 bases fitting TRBD2. The germline CDR1 and CDR2 sequences are SEHNR and FQNEAQ (reference sequence). Trimming took 5 bases from V and 4 from J; bases not matched to a gene: 8. The CDR3 runs to 14 residues.

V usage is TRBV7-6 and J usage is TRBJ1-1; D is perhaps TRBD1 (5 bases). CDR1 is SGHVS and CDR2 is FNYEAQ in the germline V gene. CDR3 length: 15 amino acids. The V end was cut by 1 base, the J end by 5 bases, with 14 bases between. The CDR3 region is CASSLESQGGTEAFF. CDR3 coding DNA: TGTGCCAGCAGCTTAGAGTCCCAGGGCGGAACTGAAGCTTTCTTT.

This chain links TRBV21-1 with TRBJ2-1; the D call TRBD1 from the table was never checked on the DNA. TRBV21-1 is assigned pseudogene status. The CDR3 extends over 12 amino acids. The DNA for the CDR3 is TGTGCCAGCAGCGACTGTAGGGGCGACACGCTCTTC. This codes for CASSDCRGDTLF.

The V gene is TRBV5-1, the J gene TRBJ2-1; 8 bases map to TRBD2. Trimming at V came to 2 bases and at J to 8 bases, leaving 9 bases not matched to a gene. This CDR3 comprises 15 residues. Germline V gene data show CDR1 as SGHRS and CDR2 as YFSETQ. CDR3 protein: CASSFFGRAEDEQFF. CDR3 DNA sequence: TGCGCCAGCAGCTTTTTCGGGAGGGCCGAGGATGAGCAGTTCTTC.

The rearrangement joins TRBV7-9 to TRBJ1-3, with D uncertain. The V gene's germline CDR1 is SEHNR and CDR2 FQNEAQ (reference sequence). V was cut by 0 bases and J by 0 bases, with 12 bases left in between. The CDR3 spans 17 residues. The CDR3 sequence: CASSLARVWVSGNTIYF. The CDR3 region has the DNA TGTGCCAGCAGCTTAGCCCGGGTGTGGGTCTCTGGAAACACCATATATTTT. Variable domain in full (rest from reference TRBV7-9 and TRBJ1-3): DTGVSQNPRHKITKRGQNVTFRCDPISEHNRLYWYRQTLGQGPEFLTYFQNEAQLEKSRLLSDRFSAERPKGSFSTLEIQRTEQGDSAMYLCASSLARVWVSGNTIYFGEGSWLTVV.

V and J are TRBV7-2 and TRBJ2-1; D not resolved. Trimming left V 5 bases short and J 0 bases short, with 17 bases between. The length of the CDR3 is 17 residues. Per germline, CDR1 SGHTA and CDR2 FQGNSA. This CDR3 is CASSPSYGESSYNEQFF. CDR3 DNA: TGTGCCAGCAGCCCCTCGTACGGCGAAAGCTCCTACAATGAGCAGTTCTTC.

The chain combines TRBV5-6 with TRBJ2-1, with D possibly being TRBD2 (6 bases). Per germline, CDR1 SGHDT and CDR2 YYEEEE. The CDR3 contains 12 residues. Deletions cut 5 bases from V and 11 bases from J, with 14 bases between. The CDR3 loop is CASSPSTRQQFF. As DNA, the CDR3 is TGTGCCAGCAGTCCTTCGACTAGACAGCAGTTCTTC.

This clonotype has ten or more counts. The CDR3 is CASSLEGGEQFF. Here the CDR3 DNA reads TGTGCCAGCAGCTTAGAAGGGGGGGAGCAGTTCTTC. The chain links TRBV7-9 to TRBJ2-1; D may be TRBD1 or TRBD2 (6 bases each). The CDR3 sequence is 12 residues long. Germline values: CDR1 SEHNR, CDR2 FQNEAQ (reference sequence). Trimming shortened V by 1 base and J by 10 bases, and 8 bases separated the two germline ends.

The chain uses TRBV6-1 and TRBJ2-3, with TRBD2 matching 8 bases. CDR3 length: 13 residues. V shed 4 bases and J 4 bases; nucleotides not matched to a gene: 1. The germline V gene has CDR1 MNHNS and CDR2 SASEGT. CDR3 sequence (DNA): TGTGCCAGCAGTGGTAGCGGGGCAGATACGCAGTATTTT. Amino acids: CASSGSGADTQYF.

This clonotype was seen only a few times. The CDR3 DNA reads as TGTGCCAGTAGTATAGGAGCGGGAGGGATCAATGAGCAGTTCTTC. The encoded protein is CASSIGAGGINEQFF. The J gene is TRBJ2-1, the V gene TRBV19; TRBD2 agrees at 10 bases. Germline CDR1 and CDR2: LNHDA and SQIVND (reference sequence). With 1 base clipped from V and 6 bases from J, the junction kept 3 bases outside the gene matches. The CDR3 is 15 residues long.

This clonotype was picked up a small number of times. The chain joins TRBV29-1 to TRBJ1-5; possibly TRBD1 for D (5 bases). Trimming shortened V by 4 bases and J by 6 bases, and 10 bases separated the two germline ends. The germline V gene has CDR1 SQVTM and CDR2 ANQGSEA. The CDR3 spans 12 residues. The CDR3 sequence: CSVAQGGQPQHF. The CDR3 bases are TGCAGCGTTGCGCAGGGAGGTCAGCCCCAGCATTTT.

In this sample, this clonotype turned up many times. In nucleotides, the CDR3 is TGTGCCAGCAGCAGGAGGGGTATGACTGAAGCTTTCTTT. Its translation is CASSRRGMTEAFF. The J gene is TRBJ1-1, the V gene TRBV14, with a tentative D call TRBD1 (5 bases). CDR1 SGHDN and CDR2 FVKESK come from the germline V gene. V lost 5 bases and J 5 bases, leaving 12 bases between the germline ends. This CDR3 region has 13 residues.

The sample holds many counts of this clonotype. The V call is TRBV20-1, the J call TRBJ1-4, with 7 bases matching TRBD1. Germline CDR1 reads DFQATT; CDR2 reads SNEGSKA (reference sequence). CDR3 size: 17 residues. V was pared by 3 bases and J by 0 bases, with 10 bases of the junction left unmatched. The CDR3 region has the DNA TGCAGTGCTAGCGCCGGGACAGCCTCTGCAACTAATGAAAAACTGTTTTTT. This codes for CSASAGTASATNEKLFF.

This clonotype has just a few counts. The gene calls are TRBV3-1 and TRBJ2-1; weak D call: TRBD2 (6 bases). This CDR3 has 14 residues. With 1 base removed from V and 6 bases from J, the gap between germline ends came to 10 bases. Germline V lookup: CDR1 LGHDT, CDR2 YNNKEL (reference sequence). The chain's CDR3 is CASSQGVAANEQFF. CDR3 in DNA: TGTGCCAGCAGCCAAGGGGTAGCGGCCAATGAGCAGTTCTTC.

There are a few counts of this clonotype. In DNA, the CDR3 is TGTGCCAGCAGTTTAAAAGGAGCCTCCTACAATGAGCAGTTCTTC. This gives the protein CASSLKGASYNEQFF. The chain has TRBV27 and TRBJ2-1, with D hard to call. Germline CDR1 is MNHEY and CDR2 is SMNVEV (reference sequence). CDR3 size: 15 residues. Trimming left V 2 bases short and J 0 bases short, with 8 bases between.

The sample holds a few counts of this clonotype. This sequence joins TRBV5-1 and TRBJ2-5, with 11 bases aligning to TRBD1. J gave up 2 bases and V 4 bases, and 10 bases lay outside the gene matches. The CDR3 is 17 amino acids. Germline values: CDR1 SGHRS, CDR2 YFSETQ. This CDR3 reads CASSIPGTGGNQETQYF. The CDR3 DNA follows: TGCGCCAGCAGCATCCCCGGGACAGGGGGTAATCAAGAGACCCAGTACTTC.

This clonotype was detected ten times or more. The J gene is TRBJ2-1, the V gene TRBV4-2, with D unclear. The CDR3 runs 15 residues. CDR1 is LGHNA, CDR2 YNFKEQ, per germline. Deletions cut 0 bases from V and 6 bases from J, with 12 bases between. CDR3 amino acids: CASSQESRWGNEQFF. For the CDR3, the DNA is TGTGCCAGCAGCCAAGAATCCAGATGGGGCAATGAGCAGTTCTTC.

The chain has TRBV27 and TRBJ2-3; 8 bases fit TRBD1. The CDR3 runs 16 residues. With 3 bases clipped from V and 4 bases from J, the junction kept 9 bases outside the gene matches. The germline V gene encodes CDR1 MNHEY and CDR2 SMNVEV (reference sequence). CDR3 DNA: TGTGCCAGCAGTTTCGGCAGGGGGCTATACCCAGATACGCAGTATTTT. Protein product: CASSFGRGLYPDTQYF.